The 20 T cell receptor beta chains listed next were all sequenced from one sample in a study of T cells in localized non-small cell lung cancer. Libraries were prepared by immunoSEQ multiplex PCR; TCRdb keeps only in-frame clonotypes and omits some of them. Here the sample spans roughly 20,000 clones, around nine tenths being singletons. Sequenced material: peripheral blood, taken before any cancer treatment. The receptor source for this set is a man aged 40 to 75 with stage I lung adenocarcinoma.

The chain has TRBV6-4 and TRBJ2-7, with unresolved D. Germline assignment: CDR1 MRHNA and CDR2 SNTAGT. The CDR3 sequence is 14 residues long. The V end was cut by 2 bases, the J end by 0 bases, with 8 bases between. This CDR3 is CASSDEESSYEQYF. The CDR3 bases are TGTGCCAGCAGTGACGAAGAGAGCTCCTACGAGCAGTACTTC.

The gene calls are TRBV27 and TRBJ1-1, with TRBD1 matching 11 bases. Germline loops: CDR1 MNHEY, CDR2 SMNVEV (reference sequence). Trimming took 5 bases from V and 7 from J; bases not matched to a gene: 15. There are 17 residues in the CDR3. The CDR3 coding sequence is TGTGCCAGCAGTCCCAGGACAGGGGGCATCCGGGGGGATGAAGCTTTCTTT. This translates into CASSPRTGGIRGDEAFF.

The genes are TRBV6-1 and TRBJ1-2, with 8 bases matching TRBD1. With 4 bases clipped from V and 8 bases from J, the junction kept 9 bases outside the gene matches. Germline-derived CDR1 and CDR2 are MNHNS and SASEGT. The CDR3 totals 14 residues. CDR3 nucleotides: TGTGCCAGCAGTGGAGTACAGGGGGTTGGCGGCTACACCTTC. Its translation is CASSGVQGVGGYTF.

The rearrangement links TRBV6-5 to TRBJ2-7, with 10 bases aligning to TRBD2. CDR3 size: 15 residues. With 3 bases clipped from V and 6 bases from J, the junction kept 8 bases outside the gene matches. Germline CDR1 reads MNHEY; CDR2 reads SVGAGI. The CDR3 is CASSYKAGGPSEQYF. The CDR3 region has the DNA TGTGCCAGCAGTTATAAAGCGGGAGGGCCTTCCGAGCAGTACTTC.

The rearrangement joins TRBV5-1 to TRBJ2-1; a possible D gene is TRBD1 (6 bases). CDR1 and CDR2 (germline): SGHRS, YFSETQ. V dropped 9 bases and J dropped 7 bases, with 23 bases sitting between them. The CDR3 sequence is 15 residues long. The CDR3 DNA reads TGCGCCACCAAAGCTTGGCAGAGTGGGACAAATGAGCAGTTCTTC. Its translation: CATKAWQSGTNEQFF.

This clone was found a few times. The CDR3 DNA reads as TGTGCCTGGGACAGCGTCTCTGGAAACACCATATATTTT. Protein sequence: CAWDSVSGNTIYF. The chain joins TRBV30 to TRBJ1-3; possibly TRBD1 for D (5 bases). Germline CDR1 and CDR2: GTSNPN and SVGIG (reference sequence). The ends were cut back, 5 bases at V and 0 bases at J, with 8 bases in the middle. The CDR3 contains 13 residues.

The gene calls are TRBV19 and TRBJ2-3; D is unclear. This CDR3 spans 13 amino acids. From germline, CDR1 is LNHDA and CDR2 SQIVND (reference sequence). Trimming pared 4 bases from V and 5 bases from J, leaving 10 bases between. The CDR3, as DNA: TGTGCCAGTAGTACCCAGTCGCGAGATACGCAGTATTTT. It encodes CASSTQSRDTQYF.

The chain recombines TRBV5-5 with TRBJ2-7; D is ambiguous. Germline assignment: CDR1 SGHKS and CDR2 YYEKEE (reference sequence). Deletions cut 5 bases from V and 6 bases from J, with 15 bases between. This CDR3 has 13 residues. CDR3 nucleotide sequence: TGTGCCAGCAGTCTCGTGGGTGGGGTCGAGCAGTACTTC. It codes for CASSLVGGVEQYF.

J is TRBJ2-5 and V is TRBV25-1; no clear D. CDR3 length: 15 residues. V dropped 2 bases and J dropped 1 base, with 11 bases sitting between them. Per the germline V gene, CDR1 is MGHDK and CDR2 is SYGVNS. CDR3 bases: TGTGCCAGCAGTGAAAGCCTAGACTCCCAAGAGACCCAGTACTTC. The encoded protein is CASSESLDSQETQYF. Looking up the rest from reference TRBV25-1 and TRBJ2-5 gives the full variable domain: EADIYQTPRYLVIGTGKKITLECSQTMGHDKMYWYQQDPGMELHLIHYSYGVNSTEKGDLSSESTVSRIRTEHFPLTLESARPSHTSQYLCASSESLDSQETQYFGPGTRLLVL.

The CDR3 protein is CASSLDPGDSGNTIYF. CDR3 coding DNA: TGTGCCAGCAGCTTGGATCCCGGGGACTCTGGAAACACCATATATTTT. The V call is TRBV5-4, the J call TRBJ1-3; D call uncertain. The V end was cut by 0 bases, the J end by 0 bases, with 10 bases between. The CDR3 covers 16 residues. Germline V gene lookup returns CDR1 SGHNT and CDR2 YYREEE (reference sequence).

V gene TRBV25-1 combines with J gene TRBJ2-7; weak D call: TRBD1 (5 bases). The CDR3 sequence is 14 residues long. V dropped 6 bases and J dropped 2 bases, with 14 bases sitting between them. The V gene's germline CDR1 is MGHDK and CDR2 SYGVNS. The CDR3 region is CASSEAGRTYEQYF. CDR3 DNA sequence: TGTGCCAGCAGCGAGGCAGGGCGTACCTACGAGCAGTACTTC.

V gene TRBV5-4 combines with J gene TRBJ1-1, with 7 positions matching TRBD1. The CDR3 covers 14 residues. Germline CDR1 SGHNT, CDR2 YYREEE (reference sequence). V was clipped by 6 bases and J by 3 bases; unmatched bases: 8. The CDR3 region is CASIERGLDTEAFF. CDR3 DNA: TGTGCCAGCATAGAGAGGGGGCTAGACACTGAAGCTTTCTTT. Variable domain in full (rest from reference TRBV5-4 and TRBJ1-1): ETGVTQSPTHLIKTRGQQVTLRCSSQSGHNTVSWYQQALGQGPQFIFQYYREEENGRGNFPPRFSGLQFPNYSSELNVNALELDDSALYLCASIERGLDTEAFFGQGTRLTVV.

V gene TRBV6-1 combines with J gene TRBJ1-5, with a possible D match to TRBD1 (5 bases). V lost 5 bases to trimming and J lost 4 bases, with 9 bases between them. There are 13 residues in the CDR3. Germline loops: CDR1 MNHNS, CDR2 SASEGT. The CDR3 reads CASSWGDNQPQHF. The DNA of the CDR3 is TGTGCCAGCAGTTGGGGGGATAATCAGCCCCAGCATTTT.

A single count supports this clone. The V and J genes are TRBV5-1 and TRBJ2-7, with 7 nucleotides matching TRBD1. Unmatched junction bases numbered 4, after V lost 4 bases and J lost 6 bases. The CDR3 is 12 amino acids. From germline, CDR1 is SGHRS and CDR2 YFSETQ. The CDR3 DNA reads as TGCGCCAGCAGCAAACAGGGGTCCGAGCAGTACTTC. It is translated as CASSKQGSEQYF. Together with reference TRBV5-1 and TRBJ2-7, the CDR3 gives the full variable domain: KAGVTQTPRYLIKTRGQQVTLSCSPISGHRSVSWYQQTPGQGLQFLFEYFSETQRNKGNFPGRFSGRQFSNSRSEMNVSTLELGDSALYLCASSKQGSEQYFGPGTRLTVT.

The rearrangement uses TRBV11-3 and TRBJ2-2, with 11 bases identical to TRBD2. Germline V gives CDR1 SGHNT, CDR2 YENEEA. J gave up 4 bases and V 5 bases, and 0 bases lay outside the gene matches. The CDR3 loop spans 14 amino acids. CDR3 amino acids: CASSTSGGTGELFF. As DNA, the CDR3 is TGTGCCAGCAGCACTAGCGGGGGCACCGGGGAGCTGTTTTTT.

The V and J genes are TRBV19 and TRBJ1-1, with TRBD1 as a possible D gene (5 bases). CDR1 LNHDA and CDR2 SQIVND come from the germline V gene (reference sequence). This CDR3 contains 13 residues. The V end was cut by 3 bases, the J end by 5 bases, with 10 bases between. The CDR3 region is CASSIRVGTEAFF. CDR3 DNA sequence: TGTGCCAGTAGTATCAGGGTCGGGACTGAAGCTTTCTTT. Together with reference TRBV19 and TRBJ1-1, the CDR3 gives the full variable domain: DGGITQSPKYLFRKEGQNVTLSCEQNLNHDAMYWYRQDPGQGLRLIYYSQIVNDFQKGDIAEGYSVSREKKESFPLTVTSAQKNPTAFYLCASSIRVGTEAFFGQGTRLTVV.

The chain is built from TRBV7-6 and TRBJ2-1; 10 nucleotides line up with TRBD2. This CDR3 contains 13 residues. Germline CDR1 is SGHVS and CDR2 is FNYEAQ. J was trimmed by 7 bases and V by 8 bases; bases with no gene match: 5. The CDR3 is CASRASGGNEQFF. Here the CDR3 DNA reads TGTGCCAGCCGGGCTAGCGGGGGTAATGAGCAGTTCTTC. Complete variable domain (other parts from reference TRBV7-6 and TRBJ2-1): GAGVSQSPRYKVTKRGQDVALRCDPISGHVSLYWYRQALGQGPEFLTYFNYEAQQDKSGLPNDRFSAERPEGSISTLTIQRTEQRDSAMYRCASRASGGNEQFFGPGTRLTVL.

The CDR3 reads CASSLRHRGPTNGYTF. CDR3 DNA sequence: TGTGCCAGCAGCTTGCGCCACCGCGGGCCCACTAATGGCTACACCTTC. The chain recombines TRBV5-6 with TRBJ1-2, with unresolved D. The V and J ends lost 1 base and 6 bases respectively, with 19 bases between them. CDR3 length equals 16 residues. Per the germline V gene, CDR1 is SGHDT and CDR2 is YYEEEE.

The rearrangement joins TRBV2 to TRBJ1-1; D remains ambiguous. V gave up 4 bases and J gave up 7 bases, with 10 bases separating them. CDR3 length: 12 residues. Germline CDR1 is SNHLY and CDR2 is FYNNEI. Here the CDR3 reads CASSVGVGEAFF. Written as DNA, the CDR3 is TGTGCCAGCAGTGTGGGAGTCGGTGAAGCTTTCTTT.

CDR3 sequence reads: CASSLSGSVNQPQHF. The DNA of the CDR3 is TGTGCCAGCAGTTTAAGTGGGTCAGTCAATCAGCCCCAGCATTTT. The chain combines TRBV28 with TRBJ1-5; no definite D call. Trimming stripped 2 bases from V and 3 bases from J, with 11 bases between. CDR1 and CDR2 from the germline V gene are MDHEN and SYDVKM. The CDR3 extends over 15 amino acids.